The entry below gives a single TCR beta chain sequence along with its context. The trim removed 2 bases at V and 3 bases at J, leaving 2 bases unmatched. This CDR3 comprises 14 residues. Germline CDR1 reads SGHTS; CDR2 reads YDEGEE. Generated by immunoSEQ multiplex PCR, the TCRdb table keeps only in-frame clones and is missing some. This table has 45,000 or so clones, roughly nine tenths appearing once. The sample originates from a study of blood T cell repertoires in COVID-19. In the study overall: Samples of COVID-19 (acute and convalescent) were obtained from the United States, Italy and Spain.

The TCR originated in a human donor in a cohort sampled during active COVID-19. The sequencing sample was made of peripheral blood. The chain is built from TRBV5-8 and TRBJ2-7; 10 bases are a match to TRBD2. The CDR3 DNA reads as TGTGCCAGCAGCTTCGGACTAGCGGTCTACGAGCAGTACTTC. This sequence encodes CASSFGLAVYEQYF.